These 16 T cell receptor beta chains were all obtained from the same sample, sequenced in a study of blood T cell repertoires in COVID-19. Profiling relied on immunoSEQ multiplex PCR, and the TCRdb table lists in-frame clones only, not all of them. Here the sample spans around 430,000 clones, approximately 90% being singletons. The sequenced material came from peripheral blood. These receptors all come from a woman between 45 and 65 years old with COVID-19, enrolled during active disease.

The chain uses TRBV5-1 and TRBJ1-1; TRBD1 matches at 12 bases. The CDR3 extends over 15 amino acids. Germline CDR1 is SGHRS and CDR2 is YFSETQ. Unmatched junction bases numbered 8, after V lost 0 bases and J lost 11 bases. The CDR3 DNA follows: TGCGCCAGCAGCTTGGGCTCGGGGACAGGGGGCTGGGCTTTCTTT. Protein sequence: CASSLGSGTGGWAFF.

To note about this clone: At the DNA level, this CDR3 is encoded by other sequences in the same sample as well. The chain combines TRBV12-3 or TRBV12-4 with TRBJ2-7, with a tentative D call TRBD1 (5 bases). The CDR3 loop spans 12 amino acids. With 1 base removed from V and 5 bases from J, the gap between germline ends came to 6 bases. As DNA, the CDR3 is TGTGCCAGCAGTTTAGGGGGCAACGAGCAGTACTTC. This sequence encodes CASSLGGNEQYF.

The chain combines TRBV27 with TRBJ2-1, with a possible D match to TRBD2 (6 bases). The CDR3 loop spans 16 amino acids. CDR1 is MNHEY and CDR2 is SMNVEV in the germline V gene (reference sequence). V was cut by 5 bases and J by 4 bases, with 18 bases left in between. The DNA of the CDR3 is TGTGCCAGCAGTACCCGCTCCGGGACTCCGTACAATGAGCAGTTCTTC. Encoded protein: CASSTRSGTPYNEQFF.

About this clone itself: This same CDR3 is encoded by further DNA sequences in the sample. The gene calls are TRBV29-1 and TRBJ1-4, with 8 bases identical to TRBD1. This CDR3 spans 12 amino acids. The V gene end was trimmed by 6 bases and the J gene end by 8 bases; junction bases not matched to a gene: 5. CDR1 and CDR2 (germline): SQVTM, ANQGSEA. CDR3 in amino acids: CSVGTGGEKLFF. CDR3 nucleotides: TGCAGCGTGGGGACAGGAGGCGAAAAACTGTTTTTT.

There are a few counts of this clone. This sequence joins TRBV9 and TRBJ1-1, with TRBD1 matching over 10 bases. The CDR3 has 14 residues. Germline assignment: CDR1 SGDLS and CDR2 YYNGEE. The V gene end was trimmed by 3 bases and the J gene end by 4 bases; junction bases not matched to a gene: 3. CDR3 sequence reads: CASSARTGGTEAFF. CDR3 bases: TGTGCCAGCAGCGCAAGGACAGGGGGCACTGAAGCTTTCTTT.

The chain carries TRBV7-9 and TRBJ1-1; 8 bases are a match to TRBD1. Germline assignment: CDR1 SEHNR and CDR2 FQNEAQ (reference sequence). The V gene end was trimmed by 7 bases and the J gene end by 4 bases; junction bases not matched to a gene: 8. The CDR3 is 14 residues long. This CDR3 is CASKSQGASTEAFF. The CDR3 DNA sequence: TGTGCCAGCAAGTCGCAGGGGGCAAGCACTGAAGCTTTCTTT.

J is TRBJ2-2 and V is TRBV7-2; 10 bases are shared with TRBD2. The germline V gene encodes CDR1 SGHTA and CDR2 FQGNSA. With V trimmed by 3 bases and J by 6 bases, 4 bases remained unmatched. The CDR3 consists of 15 residues. The CDR3 DNA sequence: TGTGCCAGCAGCTTGAAAAGCGGGGGGGCCGGGGAGCTGTTTTTT. This translates into CASSLKSGGAGELFF.

This clone was observed a single time. This chain uses TRBV29-1 with TRBJ2-7; D might be TRBD1 (5 bases). There are 12 residues in the CDR3. V lost 7 bases and J lost 3, with 13 bases in between. Germline assignment: CDR1 SQVTM and CDR2 ANQGSEA. Here the CDR3 reads CSALDKNYEQYF. CDR3 nucleotides: TGCAGCGCCTTGGACAAGAACTACGAGCAGTACTTC.

The chain employs TRBV15 and TRBJ2-7, with 10 positions matching TRBD1. Losses at the gene ends were 9 bases for V and 1 base for J; bases not matched to a gene: 9. The germline V gene has CDR1 LNHNV and CDR2 YYDKDF (reference sequence). The CDR3 length is 15 residues. The CDR3 nucleotides are TGTGCCACGTTGGGGGGACAGGGGTCTTCCTACGAGCAGTACTTC. Translated: CATLGGQGSSYEQYF.

This chain uses TRBV7-8 with TRBJ2-7; TRBD1 matches at 7 bases. The CDR3 loop spans 16 amino acids. Germline lookup yields CDR1 SGHVS and CDR2 FQNEAQ. The V and J ends lost 5 bases and 7 bases, in that order; junction bases with no gene match: 17. The CDR3 coding sequence is TGTGCCAGCAGCCCAACGGGACAGCGTACATCTACGGAGCAGTACTTC. This encodes CASSPTGQRTSTEQYF.

This sequence joins TRBV9 and TRBJ2-2, with D possibly TRBD1 on 6 matching bases. The V end lost 3 bases, the J end lost 3 bases, and 15 bases lay between the germline ends. In germline, CDR1 is SGDLS, CDR2 YYNGEE. This CDR3 has 16 residues. CDR3 coding DNA: TGTGCCAGCAGCGCCAGCAGGGGCCGTTACACCGGGGAGCTGTTTTTT. It specifies CASSASRGRYTGELFF.

About this clone: This may come from a read error, since a much larger clone is one base off. This chain joins TRBV11-2 and TRBJ2-3; 11 nucleotides match TRBD2. Per germline, CDR1 SGHAT and CDR2 FQNNGV. V was pared by 3 bases and J by 5 bases, with 1 base of the junction left unmatched. The CDR3 is 14 residues long. The DNA of the CDR3 is TGTGCCAGCAGCTTGGGGACTAGCGGAGATACGCAGTATTTT. Protein sequence: CASSLGTSGDTQYF.

The V gene is TRBV6-6, the J gene TRBJ1-6; no firm D call. Germline lookup yields CDR1 MNHNY and CDR2 SVGAGI (reference sequence). The germline V and J ends were trimmed by 2 bases and 8 bases, with 16 bases remaining between them. The CDR3 is 16 amino acids. The CDR3 sequence is CASSYPDKMAYSPLHF. CDR3 sequence (DNA): TGTGCCAGCAGTTACCCCGACAAGATGGCTTATTCACCCCTCCACTTT.

This clone was recorded only once. The rearrangement uses TRBV20-1 and TRBJ1-2; D might be TRBD1 (5 bases). CDR1 is DFQATT, CDR2 SNEGSKA, per germline (reference sequence). Trimming pared 3 bases from V and 1 base from J, leaving 12 bases between. The CDR3 spans 14 residues. CDR3 protein: CSASGDSLNYGYTF. The CDR3 bases are TGCAGTGCTAGTGGCGACAGCCTTAACTATGGCTACACCTTC.

This sequence joins TRBV6-5 and TRBJ2-7, with 10 bases lining up with TRBD1. The germline gives CDR1 MNHEY, CDR2 SVGAGI. With 6 bases clipped from V and 1 base from J, the junction kept 3 bases outside the gene matches. The CDR3 contains 14 residues. CDR3 coding DNA: TGTGCCAGCAGAGAGGGACAGGGGTCCTACGAGCAGTACTTC. It yields the protein CASREGQGSYEQYF.

The CDR3 DNA follows: TGTGCCACCAGCAGTTGGGCGAGGACAGGCGGGAACACTGAAGCTTTCTTT. Amino acids: CATSSWARTGGNTEAFF. The chain carries TRBV15 and TRBJ1-1, with 7 bases identical to TRBD1. Germline trimming cut 3 bases from V and 1 base from J; bases unmatched to any gene: 11. The germline V gene encodes CDR1 LNHNV and CDR2 YYDKDF (reference sequence). The CDR3 is made up of 17 amino acids.